The sequence of this T cell receptor beta chain was determined in a study of blood T cell repertoires in COVID-19. Overall study: Acute and convalescent COVID-19 samples came from the United States, Italy and Spain.

TCRdb keeps only in-frame clones here, not all; method: immunoSEQ multiplex PCR. The sample lists more than 110,000 clones; about 80% were seen once. There are 12 residues in the CDR3. Germline loops: CDR1 LNHDA, CDR2 SQIVND (reference sequence). V was pared by 7 bases and J by 8 bases, with 12 bases between. V and J are TRBV19 and TRBJ2-4; D is perhaps TRBD1 (5 bases). What was sequenced was peripheral blood. The clonotype was recovered from a woman aged 55-70 years with acute or convalescent COVID-19. This chain's CDR3 is CASTAGRDIQYF. CDR3 sequence (DNA): TGTGCCAGTACGGCAGGGCGAGACATTCAGTACTTC. The full variable domain, its missing parts supplied by reference TRBV19 and TRBJ2-4, is DGGITQSPKYLFRKEGQNVTLSCEQNLNHDAMYWYRQDPGQGLRLIYYSQIVNDFQKGDIAEGYSVSREKKESFPLTVTSAQKNPTAFYLCASTAGRDIQYFGAGTRLSVL.